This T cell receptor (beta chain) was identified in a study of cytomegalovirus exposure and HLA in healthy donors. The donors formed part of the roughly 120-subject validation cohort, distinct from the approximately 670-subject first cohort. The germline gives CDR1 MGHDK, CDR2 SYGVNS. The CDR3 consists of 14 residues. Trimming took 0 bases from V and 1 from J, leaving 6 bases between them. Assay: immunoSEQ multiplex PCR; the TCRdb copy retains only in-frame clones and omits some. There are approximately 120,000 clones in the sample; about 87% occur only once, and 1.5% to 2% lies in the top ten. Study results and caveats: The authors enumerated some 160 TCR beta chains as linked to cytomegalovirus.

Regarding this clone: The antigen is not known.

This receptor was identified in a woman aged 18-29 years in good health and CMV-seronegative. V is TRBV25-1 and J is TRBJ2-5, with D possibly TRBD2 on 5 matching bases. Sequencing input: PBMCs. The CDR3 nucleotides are TGTGCCAGCAGTGAATATGGGAGCCAAGAGACCCAGTACTTC. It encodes CASSEYGSQETQYF.